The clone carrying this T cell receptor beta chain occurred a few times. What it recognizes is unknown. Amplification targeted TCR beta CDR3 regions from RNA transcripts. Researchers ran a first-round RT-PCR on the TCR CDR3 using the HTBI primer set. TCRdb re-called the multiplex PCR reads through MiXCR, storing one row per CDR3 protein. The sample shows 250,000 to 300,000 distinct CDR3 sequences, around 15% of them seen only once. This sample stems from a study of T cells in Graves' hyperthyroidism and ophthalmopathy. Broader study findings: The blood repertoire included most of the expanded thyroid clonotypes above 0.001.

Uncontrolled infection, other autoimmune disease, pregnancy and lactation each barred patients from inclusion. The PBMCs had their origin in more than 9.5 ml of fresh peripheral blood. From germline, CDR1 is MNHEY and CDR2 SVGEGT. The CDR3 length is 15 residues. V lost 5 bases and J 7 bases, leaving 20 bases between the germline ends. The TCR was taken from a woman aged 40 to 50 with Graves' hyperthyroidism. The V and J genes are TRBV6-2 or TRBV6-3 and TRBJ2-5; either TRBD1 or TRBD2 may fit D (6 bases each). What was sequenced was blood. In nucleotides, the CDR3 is TGTGCCAGCAGTGGAGAAACCGGGACGGGGGCGACCCAGTACTTC. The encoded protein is CASSGETGTGATQYF.